One and the same sample provided the 17 T cell receptor beta chains below, sequenced in a study of T cell responses to AZD1222 COVID-19 vaccine. Using immunoSEQ multiplex PCR, the repertoire was profiled, and TCRdb retains in-frame clones only, with some absent. The sample includes around 160,000 clones, 75% to 85% of them seen just once. The source was peripheral blood, collected on day 0 of MenACWY control vaccination. These receptor sequences come from an adult in good health.

The chain couples TRBV6-6 to TRBJ1-6; the match to TRBD1 covers 8 bases. The CDR3 spans 14 residues. The germline V gene has CDR1 MNHNY and CDR2 SVGAGI (reference sequence). The V segment lost 5 bases and the J segment 9 bases; nucleotides outside the gene matches: 6. DNA for the CDR3: TGTGCCAGCAGTCCTCAGGGGGCCGGTTCACCCCTCCACTTT. This encodes CASSPQGAGSPLHF.

The chain joins TRBV29-1 to TRBJ1-1, with a weak D call TRBD1 (6 bases). This CDR3 has 13 amino acids. The germline V and J ends were trimmed by 5 bases and 0 bases, with 10 bases remaining between them. Looked up from germline, CDR1 is SQVTM and CDR2 is ANQGSEA. The CDR3 reads CSVQGQMNTEAFF. Written as DNA, the CDR3 is TGCAGCGTTCAGGGACAAATGAACACTGAAGCTTTCTTT.

This chain uses TRBV7-9 with TRBJ1-2; D gene unclear. The CDR3 is made up of 14 amino acids. The V gene lost 1 base and the J gene lost 4 bases, with 10 bases spanning the gap. Germline CDR1 is SEHNR and CDR2 is FQNEAQ (reference sequence). The CDR3 DNA follows: TGTGCCAGCAGCTTAGAGCCGGGGAGCTATGGCTACACCTTC. It translates to CASSLEPGSYGYTF.

V is TRBV11-2 and J is TRBJ1-1; D uncertain. The CDR3 has 14 amino acids. CDR1 SGHAT and CDR2 FQNNGV come from the germline V gene. V shed 0 bases and J shed 9 bases, with 14 bases lying between them. The CDR3, as DNA: TGTGCCAGCAGCTTAGAGGCCGGAAACTTAAAAGCTTTCTTT. Translation: CASSLEAGNLKAFF.

CDR3 DNA sequence: TGTGCCAGCTCACCAGCAGGGTCGGGTGGCTACACCTTC. Its protein is CASSPAGSGGYTF. V is TRBV18 and J is TRBJ1-2; possible D gene TRBD1, 5 bases. The V end lost 2 bases, the J end lost 7 bases, and 11 bases lay between the germline ends. This CDR3 has 13 amino acids. Looked up from germline, CDR1 is KGHSH and CDR2 is LQKENI. The full variable domain, in which reference TRBV18 and TRBJ1-2 provide the parts outside the CDR3, is NAGVMQNPRHLVRRRGQEARLRCSPMKGHSHVYWYRQLPEEGLKFMVYLQKENIIDESGMPKERFSAEFPKEGPSILRIQQVVRGDSAAYFCASSPAGSGGYTFGSGTRLTVV.

This clone has only one observation. CDR3 residues: CASSPEGQGRYGYTF. CDR3 nucleotides: TGTGCCAGCAGTCCGGAGGGACAGGGAAGGTATGGCTACACCTTC. The chain carries TRBV3-1 (or the pseudogene TRBV3-2) and TRBJ1-2, with 9 bases identical to TRBD1. The V gene end was trimmed by 6 bases and the J gene end by 5 bases; junction bases not matched to a gene: 10. Per germline, CDR1 LGHDT and CDR2 YNNKEL (reference sequence). CDR3 length: 15 residues.

This chain joins TRBV9 and TRBJ1-3; tentatively, D is TRBD1 (5 bases). V dropped 6 bases and J dropped 2 bases, with 9 bases sitting between them. Germline assignment: CDR1 SGDLS and CDR2 YYNGEE. The CDR3 is 13 amino acids. The CDR3 sequence is CASTGGAGNTIYF. The CDR3 nucleotides read TGTGCCAGCACCGGGGGGGCTGGAAACACCATATATTTT.

The V gene is TRBV3-1 (or the pseudogene TRBV3-2), the J gene TRBJ2-7, with 8 nucleotides matching TRBD1. The V gene end was trimmed by 4 bases and the J gene end by 2 bases; junction bases not matched to a gene: 7. This CDR3 spans 15 amino acids. The germline gives CDR1 LGHDT, CDR2 YNNKEL (reference sequence). Written as DNA, the CDR3 is TGTGCCAGCAGCCCCGGACAGGGTACCACCTACGAGCAGTACTTC. Its translation: CASSPGQGTTYEQYF.

The chain has TRBV5-6 and TRBJ2-1; D possibly corresponds to TRBD1 (5 bases). V lost 4 bases and J 6 bases, leaving 14 bases between the germline ends. This CDR3 contains 14 residues. Germline lookup yields CDR1 SGHDT and CDR2 YYEEEE. CDR3: CASSPRRVANEQFF. Written as DNA, the CDR3 is TGTGCCAGCAGCCCCCGCAGGGTGGCCAATGAGCAGTTCTTC.

The chain carries TRBV5-1 and TRBJ1-4; no definite D call. Trimming removed 1 base from V and 0 bases from J, with 7 bases in between. Germline V gene sequence: CDR1 SGHRS, CDR2 YFSETQ. This CDR3 is built from 15 residues. The CDR3 protein is CASSLMATTNEKLFF. The CDR3 bases are TGCGCCAGCAGCTTGATGGCTACAACTAATGAAAAACTGTTTTTT.

The gene calls are TRBV18 and TRBJ2-5; D is unclear. The CDR3 is made up of 13 amino acids. V was cut by 6 bases and J by 2 bases, with 10 bases left in between. Germline-derived CDR1 and CDR2 are KGHSH and LQKENI. CDR3 bases: TGTGCCAGCTCCTTCAGCGAACAAGAGACCCAGTACTTC. Protein: CASSFSEQETQYF.

The chain uses TRBV7-2 and TRBJ1-3; D is perhaps TRBD1 (5 bases). The V and J ends lost 3 bases and 2 bases respectively, with 8 bases between them. This CDR3 is 14 amino acids long. From germline, CDR1 is SGHTA and CDR2 FQGNSA. CDR3 loop: CASSLDMAGNTIYF. CDR3 in DNA: TGTGCCAGCAGCTTGGACATGGCTGGAAACACCATATATTTT. Full variable domain (missing parts from reference TRBV7-2 and TRBJ1-3): GAGVSQSPSNKVTEKGKDVELRCDPISGHTALYWYRQSLGQGLEFLIYFQGNSAPDKSGLPSDRFSAERTGGSVSTLTIQRTQQEDSAVYLCASSLDMAGNTIYFGEGSWLTVV.

The chain carries TRBV6-5 and TRBJ1-1; TRBD1 matches 8 bases. The germline V gene has CDR1 MNHEY and CDR2 SVGAGI. V was pared by 0 bases and J by 7 bases, with 4 bases of the junction left unmatched. This CDR3 contains 14 residues. CDR3 loop: CASSYSGQGGEAFF. In DNA form, the CDR3 reads TGTGCCAGCAGTTACTCCGGACAGGGTGGTGAAGCTTTCTTT.

This clone was recorded a few times. This chain connects TRBV6-5 to TRBJ1-2; TRBD1 aligns across 7 bases. Germline V gene data show CDR1 as MNHEY and CDR2 as SVGAGI. The J segment lost 8 bases and the V segment lost 0 bases, leaving 12 bases of the junction unmatched. The CDR3 has 16 residues. Here the CDR3 DNA reads TGTGCCAGCAGTTACTCAGGACAGGCTGCCTTAGGGGGCTACACCTTC. It encodes CASSYSGQAALGGYTF.

The chain employs TRBV7-8 and TRBJ2-6; no reliable D call. Per the germline V gene, CDR1 is SGHVS and CDR2 is FQNEAQ. V lost 1 base, J lost 1 base, and 8 bases lay in between. The CDR3 is made up of 16 amino acids. This chain's CDR3 is CASSLDESSGANVLTF. Here the CDR3 DNA reads TGTGCCAGCAGCTTAGATGAGAGTTCTGGGGCCAACGTCCTGACTTTC.

CDR3 sequence: CAWRAMTGVGTGELFF. CDR3 nucleotides: TGTGCCTGGAGGGCCATGACAGGGGTCGGCACCGGGGAGCTGTTTTTT. The chain recombines TRBV30 with TRBJ2-2, with 8 bases matching TRBD1. Germline V gene lookup returns CDR1 GTSNPN and CDR2 SVGIG (reference sequence). V was pared by 3 bases and J by 4 bases, with 10 bases of the junction left unmatched. The CDR3 loop spans 16 amino acids. The entire variable domain, with the rest obtained from reference TRBV30 and TRBJ2-2, is as follows: SQTIHQWPATLVQPVGSPLSLECTVEGTSNPNLYWYRQAAGRGLQLLFYSVGIGQISSEVPQNLSASRPQDRQFILSSKKLLLSDSGFYLCAWRAMTGVGTGELFFGEGSRLTVL.

The genes are TRBV3-1 (or the pseudogene TRBV3-2) and TRBJ1-1; tentative D call: TRBD1 (6 bases). Germline CDR1 is LGHDT and CDR2 is YNNKEL (reference sequence). The CDR3 covers 16 residues. V lost 4 bases and J lost 3, with 18 bases in between. CDR3 protein: CASSPLGRGGYTEAFF. CDR3 sequence (DNA): TGTGCCAGCAGCCCTCTTGGGCGGGGGGGCTACACTGAAGCTTTCTTT.